A single sample is the source of the 26 T cell receptor beta chains below, sequenced in a study of blood T cell repertoires in COVID-19. The data were produced by immunoSEQ multiplex PCR, yet TCRdb's version contains in-frame clones alone and is incomplete. This sample has over 80,000 clones, with about 83% found just once. Sequencing was performed on peripheral blood. The receptors originated from a woman in her fifties or sixties with acute or convalescent COVID-19.

CDR3 region: CASSPPSENYNEQFF. The CDR3 bases are TGTGCCAGCAGCCCACCTAGCGAAAATTACAATGAGCAGTTCTTC. The chain joins TRBV5-4 to TRBJ2-1; weak D call: TRBD2 (6 bases). CDR1 is SGHNT, CDR2 YYREEE, per germline (reference sequence). The CDR3 spans 15 residues. V lost 4 bases to trimming and J lost 4 bases, with 15 bases between them.

V gene TRBV28 combines with J gene TRBJ1-3, with D possibly matching TRBD1 (6 bases). Trimming stripped 6 bases from V and 4 bases from J, with 16 bases between. The V gene's germline CDR1 is MDHEN and CDR2 SYDVKM. The CDR3 totals 15 residues. The CDR3 DNA reads as TGTGCCAGCAGACCGTCAAGGGGGTCAGGAAACACCATATATTTT. This gives the protein CASRPSRGSGNTIYF.

This chain joins TRBV2 and TRBJ1-5, with D perhaps TRBD1 (5 bases). The CDR3 contains 12 residues. CDR1 SNHLY and CDR2 FYNNEI come from the germline V gene. V gave up 7 bases and J gave up 1 base, with 5 bases separating them. CDR3 bases: TGTGCCAGCAAGGGGAGCAATCAGCCCCAGCATTTT. It translates to CASKGSNQPQHF.

The rearrangement joins TRBV7-2 to TRBJ2-1, with 9 positions matching TRBD2. Germline CDR1 and CDR2: SGHTA and FQGNSA. V trimming: 1 base; J trimming: 3 bases; junction bases outside the gene matches: 7. The CDR3 has 17 residues. CDR3 DNA sequence: TGTGCCAGCAGCTTAGTTGCGGGGGGGCCGGGCTACAATGAGCAGTTCTTC. This codes for CASSLVAGGPGYNEQFF.

V is TRBV7-9 and J is TRBJ1-5, with 7 bases that match TRBD1. The CDR3 runs 14 residues. V lost 5 bases and J lost 4; bases outside the gene matches: 5. CDR1 is SEHNR and CDR2 is FQNEAQ in the germline V gene (reference sequence). The CDR3 DNA follows: TGTGCCAGCAGCGCGACAGGGCCAAATCAGCCCCAGCATTTT. Translation gives CASSATGPNQPQHF.

This clone was observed a single time. The chain has TRBV7-3 and TRBJ2-3; 9 bases fit TRBD2. Germline V gene lookup returns CDR1 SGHTA and CDR2 FQGTGA. This CDR3 spans 15 amino acids. The V segment lost 2 bases and the J segment 5 bases; nucleotides outside the gene matches: 5. The CDR3 reads CASSLAGGQVDTQYF. As DNA, the CDR3 is TGTGCCAGCAGCTTAGCGGGGGGGCAGGTAGATACGCAGTATTTT.

This rearrangement joins TRBV5-1 to TRBJ2-7, with D possibly matching TRBD1 (5 bases). V lost 6 bases, J lost 2 bases, and 15 bases lay in between. CDR3 length equals 14 residues. Germline V gene data show CDR1 as SGHRS and CDR2 as YFSETQ. The CDR3 nucleotides are TGCGCCAGCACCTCAGGGTTGGATCCCTACGAGCAGTACTTC. As protein: CASTSGLDPYEQYF.

This clone was counted between two and nine times. V usage is TRBV6-5 and J usage is TRBJ1-5; tentative D call: TRBD1 (6 bases). The ends were cut back, 7 bases at V and 5 bases at J, with 12 bases in the middle. The CDR3 covers 13 residues. Per the germline V gene, CDR1 is MNHEY and CDR2 is SVGAGI. CDR3 bases: TGTGCCAGCAACGGCAGGGGATATCAGCCCCAGCATTTT. It is translated as CASNGRGYQPQHF.

The V gene is TRBV5-5, the J gene TRBJ1-5, with 9 bases aligning to TRBD1. The CDR3 runs 14 residues. The ends lost 3 bases at V and 4 bases at J; junction bases unmatched: 2. Germline V gene sequence: CDR1 SGHKS, CDR2 YYEKEE (reference sequence). The CDR3 spells CASSWDRANQPQHF. The CDR3 coding sequence is TGTGCCAGCAGCTGGGACAGGGCGAATCAGCCCCAGCATTTT.

As DNA, the CDR3 is TGTGCCAGCAGCTTAGGGACAGGGTACCACGAGCAGTACTTC. It yields the protein CASSLGTGYHEQYF. This chain joins TRBV7-2 and TRBJ2-7; 8 nucleotides agree with TRBD1. V gave up 1 base and J gave up 5 bases; unmatched junction bases: 4. In germline, CDR1 is SGHTA, CDR2 FQGNSA. The CDR3 is 14 amino acids.

This clone was detected once. This chain links TRBV21-1 with TRBJ2-3; the D call in the table, TRBD1, was not verified against the DNA. TRBV21-1 has pseudogene status. The CDR3 covers 14 residues. CDR3 in amino acids: CASSKNWGADTQYF. CDR3 in DNA: TGTGCCAGCAGCAAAAATTGGGGCGCAGATACGCAGTATTTT.

This sequence joins TRBV6-5 and TRBJ2-1; 7 nucleotides agree with TRBD1. From germline, CDR1 is MNHEY and CDR2 SVGAGI. The CDR3 totals 15 residues. The trim removed 6 bases at V and 3 bases at J, leaving 8 bases unmatched. CDR3 loop: CASRQQGSHYNEQFF. The CDR3 DNA reads as TGTGCCAGCAGACAACAGGGGTCCCACTACAATGAGCAGTTCTTC.

The chain couples TRBV6-5 to TRBJ1-2, with 7 bases identical to TRBD1. V lost 8 bases, J lost 5 bases, and 14 bases stayed unmatched. From germline, CDR1 is MNHEY and CDR2 SVGAGI. There are 15 residues in the CDR3. The chain's CDR3 is CASRKSRGELYGYTF. CDR3 in DNA: TGTGCCAGCCGAAAGTCCAGGGGGGAGCTATATGGCTACACCTTC.

The V call is TRBV19, the J call TRBJ1-5; D gene ambiguous. The germline V and J ends were trimmed by 3 bases and 0 bases, with 6 bases remaining between them. Per the germline V gene, CDR1 is LNHDA and CDR2 is SQIVND (reference sequence). This CDR3 is 14 amino acids long. The CDR3 DNA sequence: TGTGCCAGTAGTATGGCCGTTAGCAATCAGCCCCAGCATTTT. It yields the protein CASSMAVSNQPQHF. Supplemented by reference TRBV19 and TRBJ1-5, the full variable domain reads DGGITQSPKYLFRKEGQNVTLSCEQNLNHDAMYWYRQDPGQGLRLIYYSQIVNDFQKGDIAEGYSVSREKKESFPLTVTSAQKNPTAFYLCASSMAVSNQPQHFGDGTRLSIL.

The CDR3 spells CASSVLSGADTQYF. CDR3 bases: TGTGCCAGCAGCGTCCTCTCGGGGGCAGATACGCAGTATTTT. This rearrangement joins TRBV9 to TRBJ2-3, with D perhaps matching TRBD2 (6 bases). The CDR3 is 14 residues long. Trimming cost V 2 bases and J 4 bases, with 11 bases left between them. Per germline, CDR1 SGDLS and CDR2 YYNGEE.

The rearrangement joins TRBV6-5 to TRBJ1-2; TRBD1 matches 11 bases. CDR3 length: 14 residues. CDR1 MNHEY and CDR2 SVGAGI come from the germline V gene. V was pared by 5 bases and J by 8 bases, with 7 bases of the junction left unmatched. This CDR3 is CASSQIGTGGGYTF. CDR3 DNA sequence: TGTGCCAGCAGTCAGATCGGGACAGGGGGAGGCTACACCTTC.

The rearrangement links TRBV7-2 to TRBJ1-1; 7 nucleotides match TRBD1. The CDR3 totals 16 residues. CDR1 is SGHTA and CDR2 is FQGNSA in the germline V gene. Trimming cost V 1 base and J 4 bases; bases outside gene matches: 9. The CDR3 is CASSLGPPAGGTEAFF. CDR3 DNA sequence: TGTGCCAGCAGCTTAGGCCCCCCGGCAGGGGGCACTGAAGCTTTCTTT. Complete variable domain (other parts from reference TRBV7-2 and TRBJ1-1): GAGVSQSPSNKVTEKGKDVELRCDPISGHTALYWYRQSLGQGLEFLIYFQGNSAPDKSGLPSDRFSAERTGGSVSTLTIQRTQQEDSAVYLCASSLGPPAGGTEAFFGQGTRLTVV.

This chain links TRBV30 with TRBJ2-5; 8 positions agree with TRBD1. Germline V gene lookup returns CDR1 GTSNPN and CDR2 SVGIG (reference sequence). CDR3 size: 12 residues. The ends lost 5 bases at V and 4 bases at J; junction bases unmatched: 3. Here the CDR3 reads CAWAGQGETQYF. The CDR3 nucleotides read TGTGCCTGGGCCGGACAGGGAGAGACCCAGTACTTC.

This clone was observed a single time. The rearrangement links TRBV5-4 to TRBJ2-1; tentative D call: TRBD2 (6 bases). This CDR3 has 15 residues. The germline V gene encodes CDR1 SGHNT and CDR2 YYREEE (reference sequence). Trimming shortened V by 0 bases and J by 7 bases, and 14 bases separated the two germline ends. The CDR3 sequence is CASSLGAGYHNEQFF. The DNA for the CDR3 is TGTGCCAGCAGCTTGGGGGCGGGGTACCATAATGAGCAGTTCTTC. The full variable domain, rest sourced from reference TRBV5-4 and TRBJ2-1, is ETGVTQSPTHLIKTRGQQVTLRCSSQSGHNTVSWYQQALGQGPQFIFQYYREEENGRGNFPPRFSGLQFPNYSSELNVNALELDDSALYLCASSLGAGYHNEQFFGPGTRLTVL.

This chain connects TRBV6-5 to TRBJ1-4, with 7 positions matching TRBD1. The CDR3 length is 15 residues. Germline V lookup: CDR1 MNHEY, CDR2 SVGAGI. V lost 6 bases, J lost 5 bases, and 9 bases stayed unmatched. The chain's CDR3 is CASRDHRGYNEKLFF. The CDR3 nucleotides are TGTGCCAGCAGGGACCACAGGGGCTACAATGAAAAACTGTTTTTT.

The chain uses TRBV27 and TRBJ2-7; 7 nucleotides align to TRBD1. The germline V gene has CDR1 MNHEY and CDR2 SMNVEV (reference sequence). V shed 5 bases and J 4 bases; nucleotides not matched to a gene: 8. The CDR3 has 14 residues. This CDR3 reads CASSETQGVYEQYF. In DNA, the CDR3 is TGTGCCAGCAGTGAGACTCAGGGGGTTTACGAGCAGTACTTC.

The chain joins TRBV7-2 to TRBJ2-7; no clear D. Trimming left V 3 bases short and J 2 bases short, with 5 bases between. The germline CDR1 and CDR2 sequences are SGHTA and FQGNSA. CDR3 length equals 12 residues. CDR3 DNA: TGTGCCAGCAGCTTGAGGCCCTACGAGCAGTACTTC. Its translation is CASSLRPYEQYF.

This clone was observed a handful of times. CDR3 protein: CASSPDRARGTQYF. CDR3 nucleotide sequence: TGTGCCAGCAGCCCGGACAGAGCAAGGGGTACGCAGTATTTT. The chain is built from TRBV7-3 and TRBJ2-3; tentative D call: TRBD1 (6 bases). Per the germline V gene, CDR1 is SGHTA and CDR2 is FQGTGA. The CDR3 sequence is 14 residues long. V was trimmed by 5 bases and J by 8 bases, leaving 17 bases between them.

The chain uses TRBV11-3 and TRBJ2-5; TRBD1 matches at 7 bases. CDR1 is SGHNT and CDR2 is YENEEA in the germline V gene. Germline trimming cut 1 base from V and 4 bases from J; bases unmatched to any gene: 6. This CDR3 has 15 residues. DNA of the CDR3: TGTGCCAGCAGCTTAGCGGGAAACAGGGGAGAGACCCAGTACTTC. It yields the protein CASSLAGNRGETQYF.

This sequence joins TRBV28 and TRBJ2-1; the D gene is possibly TRBD2 (5 bases). CDR1 is MDHEN, CDR2 SYDVKM, per germline. Between the trimmed V and J ends, which lost 2 bases and 6 bases, there was a span of 5 bases. This CDR3 has 12 residues. CDR3 bases: TGTGCCAGCAGTTTAGAGGGCAATGAGCAGTTCTTC. This gives the protein CASSLEGNEQFF.

CDR3 in amino acids: CATSDARGGGETQYF. CDR3 nucleotide sequence: TGTGCCACCAGTGATGCCCGAGGAGGAGGGGAGACCCAGTACTTC. The chain has TRBV24-1 and TRBJ2-5; a possible D gene is TRBD2 (6 bases). The V end was cut by 3 bases, the J end by 5 bases, with 15 bases between. The germline CDR1 and CDR2 sequences are KGHDR and SFDVKD. The CDR3 is 15 residues long.